This TCR beta chain comes out of a study of breast tumors, draining lymph nodes, adjacent tissues. Study-wide results and limits: Compared with lymph nodes, tumors were less diverse; compared with nontumor tissue, more. That most tumor T cells come from lymph nodes remained unproven.

Breast cancer patients provided tissue from their axillary draining lymph nodes. From the multiplex PCR reads, TCRdb called clonotypes with MiXCR, one entry per CDR3 protein. The repertoire holds 170,000 or so distinct CDR3 sequences, with approximately 30% as singletons. As concerns this clonotype: Antigen specificity is unknown.

CDR1 and CDR2 (germline): SGHNT, YENEEA. Trimming removed 3 bases at V and 5 bases at J, with 20 bases between. The CDR3 covers 16 residues. The rearrangement joins TRBV11-3 to TRBJ2-7, with D maybe TRBD1 (6 bases). The TCR comes from a female donor with breast cancer. Some clones in this sample may be carry-over from other donors' samples. Sequences were obtained from axillary lymph node tissue. The CDR3 bases are TGTGCCAGCAGCTTTAGGAGGAGCGCAGGGGTCCACGAGCAGTACTTC. Translating gives CASSFRRSAGVHEQYF.